Listed below are T cell receptor beta chains from one sample, sequenced in a study of cytomegalovirus exposure and HLA in healthy donors. Profiled with immunoSEQ multiplex PCR; TCRdb holds only in-frame clones, not every one. This table holds roughly 100,000 clones, about three quarters found once. Sequenced material: PBMCs. The receptors here all came from a middle-aged man in good health and CMV-seronegative. Each CDR3 is given without its conserved first and last residue. The order of the fields is V gene, J gene, CDR3 protein.

TRBV4-1	TRBJ1-5	ASSQAPRGSNQPQH
TRBV6-8	TRBJ2-7	ASSGTKKGYEQY
TRBV5-1	TRBJ2-2	ASSLPAGDTGELF
TRBV5-1	TRBJ2-7	ASSLTSGGNEGSYEQY
TRBV5-1	TRBJ2-3	ASGLAGAGDTQY
TRBV7-9	TRBJ1-4	ASSLARTQKLF
TRBV5-1	TRBJ1-1	ASSLGWEGNTEAF
TRBV2	TRBJ2-3	ASSYRDRGFSDTQY
TRBV5-5	TRBJ1-6	ASSTGTAGSPLH
TRBV29-1	TRBJ2-7	SVATTGVYEQY
TRBV18	TRBJ2-3	ASSPPLDRGPDTQY
TRBV6-5	TRBJ1-2	ASSYGRAYSGYGYT
TRBV9	TRBJ2-1	ASSESLVYNEQF
TRBV7-8	TRBJ2-7	ASSLRRERSFEQY
TRBV21-1	TRBJ1-2	ATPGAGLGKNYGYT
TRBV7-8	TRBJ1-6	ASSLREAADSPLH
TRBV5-8	TRBJ1-1	ASSLRSRDLTEAF
TRBV18	TRBJ2-3	ASSPRTGGATDTQY
TRBV30	TRBJ2-5	AWRGTNQETQY
TRBV4-1	TRBJ2-1	ASSQGLFSTGTRNIEQF
TRBV5-6	TRBJ2-2	ASSSSTGTGELF
TRBV7-2	TRBJ2-5	ASSGGTGGNLETQY
TRBV6-6	TRBJ2-5	ASSSATSGGRETQY
TRBV9	TRBJ1-2	ASSSSVRQGYGYT
TRBV7-6	TRBJ2-1	ASSLAGGATNEQF
TRBV7-6	TRBJ1-3	ASSLSVGPGNTIY
TRBV5-4	TRBJ1-4	ASSFGRNNEKLF
TRBV6-5	TRBJ2-7	ASSNTGEVAYEQY
TRBV13	TRBJ2-7	ASSLNRFYEQY
TRBV5-6	TRBJ2-4	ASSSGTSGHIQY
TRBV6-1	TRBJ2-2	ASRQGNTGELF
TRBV5-4	TRBJ1-2	ASSLGGGAALGYT
TRBV27	TRBJ1-2	ASSFLDRGYGYT
TRBV4-2	TRBJ1-5	ASSQGGVKADQPQH
TRBV4-1	TRBJ1-1	ASSRGQGWNTEAF
TRBV6-1	TRBJ1-2	ASNPSDYGYT
TRBV5-1	TRBJ1-1	ASSPYWDRSGEAF
TRBV4-2	TRBJ2-1	ASSQGFGGHEQF
TRBV7-6	TRBJ2-7	ASSLGVGSSYEQY
TRBV5-1	TRBJ2-5	ASSSEKGTSGGRFQETQY
TRBV6-5	TRBJ1-1	ASRINRGNTEAF
TRBV7-9	TRBJ2-5	ASSPTTGAVTQY
TRBV18	TRBJ2-7	ASSLAGTGGSYEQY
TRBV4-1	TRBJ1-1	ASKGVYDTEAF
TRBV5-1	TRBJ1-2	ATGYDNYGYT
TRBV5-1	TRBJ1-5	ASSLGGLNQPQH
TRBV10-3	TRBJ2-4	AISGTGGDIQY
TRBV10-2	TRBJ2-6	ASSETRGVSGANVLT